The 16 T cell receptor beta chains in this list originate from one sample, sequenced in a study of T cells in Graves' hyperthyroidism and ophthalmopathy. TCR beta CDR3 regions were amplified from RNA transcripts. The TCR CDR3 first-round RT-PCR relied on the HTBI primer set. MiXCR, run by TCRdb on the multiplex PCR reads, gives a single entry per CDR3 protein. This table holds about 350,000 distinct CDR3 sequences, about 14% found once. Sequenced: blood. These receptors originate from a woman aged 30 to 39 with Graves' hyperthyroidism.

The table lists this clonotype with a few counts. The rearrangement uses TRBV10-3 and TRBJ2-7, with TRBD2 identical over 9 bases. This CDR3 is built from 17 residues. The V and J ends lost 11 bases and 0 bases, in that order; junction bases with no gene match: 17. CDR1 is ENHRY, CDR2 SYGVKD, per germline. CDR3 nucleotides: TGTGCCGCCACCGGGGGTAGCGGGAGAAGGAGCTCCTACGAGCAGTACTTC. Translation: CAATGGSGRRSSYEQYF.

The genes are TRBV20-1 and TRBJ2-1; TRBD2 aligns across 12 bases. Per the germline V gene, CDR1 is DFQATT and CDR2 is SNEGSKA (reference sequence). The CDR3 has 17 amino acids. After removal of 8 bases from V and 9 bases from J, the junction contained 20 bases not matched to a gene. CDR3 DNA: TGCAGTCTGGCCCTAAAAACTAGCGGGAGGACATACGGTGAGCAGTTCTTC. The encoded protein is CSLALKTSGRTYGEQFF.

In this sample, this clonotype turned up many times. The chain joins TRBV30 to TRBJ2-7; TRBD1 agrees at 9 bases. Looked up from germline, CDR1 is GTSNPN and CDR2 is SVGIG (reference sequence). The CDR3 runs 12 residues. The trim removed 7 bases at V and 2 bases at J, leaving 3 bases unmatched. The CDR3 nucleotides are TGTGCCTTGTGGACAGGGGCCTACGAGCAGTACTTC. Residues: CALWTGAYEQYF. The variable domain in full, completed from reference TRBV30 and TRBJ2-7, reads SQTIHQWPATLVQPVGSPLSLECTVEGTSNPNLYWYRQAAGRGLQLLFYSVGIGQISSEVPQNLSASRPQDRQFILSSKKLLLSDSGFYLCALWTGAYEQYFGPGTRLTVT.

This clonotype came up many times. The chain is built from TRBV5-1 and TRBJ2-1; D remains unclear. The CDR3 consists of 13 residues. With 4 bases removed from V and 7 bases from J, the gap between germline ends came to 12 bases. Germline V CDR1 and CDR2: SGHRS, YFSETQ. DNA for the CDR3: TGCGCCAGCAGCCATCCATTGGGGAATGAGCAGTTCTTC. It translates to CASSHPLGNEQFF.

This clonotype was found many times. The gene calls are TRBV11-2 and TRBJ2-3; the D gene could be TRBD1 or TRBD2 (5 bases each). Looked up from germline, CDR1 is SGHAT and CDR2 is FQNNGV. The CDR3 length is 14 residues. V was cut by 2 bases and J by 2 bases, with 8 bases left in between. The CDR3 DNA sequence: TGTGCCAGCAGCTTATCCGGGGCCACAGATACGCAGTATTTT. Translating it yields CASSLSGATDTQYF.

This rearrangement joins TRBV29-1 to TRBJ2-1; no reliable D call. Germline V gene data show CDR1 as SQVTM and CDR2 as ANQGSEA. The CDR3 runs 17 residues. Trimming took 4 bases from V and 0 from J, leaving 19 bases between them. In DNA form, the CDR3 reads TGCAGCGTTGTCGGGTATTTCACGAGCTCCTCCTACAATGAGCAGTTCTTC. This gives the protein CSVVGYFTSSSYNEQFF.

The chain uses TRBV18 and TRBJ2-1; D unresolved. V was cut by 6 bases and J by 0 bases, with 12 bases left in between. CDR1 is KGHSH and CDR2 is LQKENI in the germline V gene. This CDR3 region has 15 residues. The CDR3 DNA is TGTGCCAGCTCCCTCGACCAGAGCTCCTACAATGAGCAGTTCTTC. The encoded protein is CASSLDQSSYNEQFF.

This clonotype was counted many times. The chain couples TRBV7-2 to TRBJ2-2, with D unclear. Trimming removed 3 bases at V and 7 bases at J, with 6 bases between. Germline values: CDR1 SGHTA, CDR2 FQGNSA. This CDR3 has 12 amino acids. The CDR3 spells CASSFLGGELFF. In nucleotides, the CDR3 is TGTGCCAGCAGCTTCTTAGGCGGGGAGCTGTTTTTT.

V gene TRBV15 combines with J gene TRBJ2-6; the D call may be TRBD1 or TRBD2 (7 bases each). The V and J ends lost 6 bases and 0 bases respectively, with 24 bases between them. The germline V gene encodes CDR1 LNHNV and CDR2 YYDKDF (reference sequence). This CDR3 has 20 amino acids. Here the CDR3 DNA reads TGTGCCACCAGGGGAGGGGGCCCGCAGGACCGCCCCTCTGGGGCCAACGTCCTGACTTTC. Encoded protein: CATRGGGPQDRPSGANVLTF.

This clonotype came up many times. The V and J genes are TRBV28 and TRBJ2-7; D uncertain. V gave up 8 bases and J gave up 1 base, with 9 bases separating them. CDR1 MDHEN and CDR2 SYDVKM come from the germline V gene. CDR3 length equals 12 residues. CDR3 in amino acids: CASLDTSYEQYF. Written as DNA, the CDR3 is TGTGCCAGCCTCGACACTTCCTACGAGCAGTACTTC.

This clonotype was observed many times. The V and J genes are TRBV2 and TRBJ2-1, with 11 bases fitting TRBD1. The length of the CDR3 is 15 residues. Germline CDR1 is SNHLY and CDR2 is FYNNEI. After removal of 4 bases from V and 2 bases from J, the junction contained 1 base not matched to a gene. The CDR3 DNA reads as TGTGCCAGCAGTGCGGACAGGGGGCCCTACAATGAGCAGTTCTTC. Protein: CASSADRGPYNEQFF. Looking up the rest from reference TRBV2 and TRBJ2-1 gives the full variable domain: EPEVTQTPSHQVTQMGQEVILRCVPISNHLYFYWYRQILGQKVEFLVSFYNNEISEKSEIFDDQFSVERPDGSNFTLKIRSTKLEDSAMYFCASSADRGPYNEQFFGPGTRLTVL.

This clonotype has ten or more counts. The rearrangement links TRBV11-2 to TRBJ2-5, with TRBD2 matching 13 bases. CDR3 length equals 15 residues. V lost 6 bases to trimming and J lost 1 base; unmatched junction nucleotides: 2. CDR1 SGHAT and CDR2 FQNNGV come from the germline V gene. The CDR3 here is CASRGLAGPQETQYF. CDR3 DNA: TGTGCCAGCAGGGGACTAGCGGGACCCCAAGAGACCCAGTACTTC.

A note on this clonotype: Being one base from a much bigger clone, this may be a read error. The chain has TRBV7-9 and TRBJ2-1; 14 bases match TRBD2. In germline, CDR1 is SEHNR, CDR2 FQNEAQ (reference sequence). The CDR3 consists of 20 residues. The ends lost 6 bases at V and 2 bases at J; junction bases unmatched: 15. The CDR3 DNA reads TGTGCCAGCAGTCAACCATCGGGACTAGCGGGAGCACGTACCTACAATGAGCAGTTCTTC. Its protein is CASSQPSGLAGARTYNEQFF.

V gene TRBV27 combines with J gene TRBJ2-5; D possibly corresponds to TRBD2 (6 bases). V was pared by 5 bases and J by 5 bases, with 12 bases between. Germline-derived CDR1 and CDR2 are MNHEY and SMNVEV (reference sequence). The CDR3 is 13 amino acids. DNA of the CDR3: TGTGCCAGCAGTAGAGGGACTTCCGAGACCCAGTACTTC. This codes for CASSRGTSETQYF.

Remarks on this clonotype: With a much larger clone just one base away, this may be a read error. Lacking the conserved final phenylalanine or tryptophan, this CDR3 likely reflects a read error. The chain joins TRBV18 to TRBJ1-5, with 9 nucleotides matching TRBD1. Trimming at V came to 5 bases and at J to 5 bases, leaving 10 bases not matched to a gene. The CDR3 extends over 16 amino acids. CDR1 KGHSH and CDR2 LQKENI come from the germline V gene. CDR3 region: CASSRDRVRRDQPQHL. The CDR3 nucleotides are TGTGCCAGCTCAAGGGACAGGGTACGACGTGATCAGCCCCAGCATCTT.

This clonotype was detected many times. The chain links TRBV6-1 to TRBJ2-7; D is unclear. CDR1 is MNHNS, CDR2 SASEGT, per germline. CDR3 length: 17 residues. With 0 bases removed from V and 4 bases from J, the gap between germline ends came to 19 bases. The CDR3 region is CASSEAGWGQSYYEQYF. CDR3 DNA: TGTGCCAGCAGTGAAGCGGGGTGGGGTCAAAGTTATTACGAGCAGTACTTC.